The 22 T cell receptor beta chains in this list originate from one sample, sequenced in a study of neurological immune-mediated disorders (dated by TCRdb to the late 2010s). The time point label of this sample denotes: technical triplicate 2. The library was made by 5' RACE. Sequenced on an Illumina HiSeq 2500. TCRdb reran the public reads through fastp at Q25 and MiXCR, keeping productive beta chains. Rows with one shared CDR3 protein collapse into an entry with the most common genes and DNA. The sample records roughly 57,000 distinct CDR3 sequences, around 24% of which are singletons. The ten largest clones represent 4.6% of the sample. The sequenced material came from PBMCs. The receptors here all came from a man between 60 and 70 years old with HTLV-1-associated myelopathy (HAM/TSP).

V gene TRBV10-2 combines with J gene TRBJ2-7, with D possibly TRBD2 on 7 matching bases. The CDR3 consists of 16 residues. Germline lookup yields CDR1 WSHSY and CDR2 SAAADI. The V gene lost 7 bases and the J gene lost 7 bases, with 26 bases spanning the gap. The CDR3 loop reads CASIPEGGQAGYEQYF. The CDR3 DNA reads as TGCGCCAGCATCCCGGAGGGGGGGCAGGCGGGTTATGAGCAGTACTTC.

Regarding this clonotype: One end of the junction is discordant with germline, which a read error may explain. This chain joins TRBV20-1 and TRBJ1-1; D may be TRBD1 (6 bases). The CDR3 consists of 13 residues. Germline CDR1 and CDR2: DFQATT and SNEGSKA (reference sequence). Here the CDR3 DNA reads TGCAGTGCTAGCTCCGACAGGAGCACTTCCGCTTGCTTT. Protein product: CSASSDRSTSACF.

The gene calls are TRBV4-1 and TRBJ2-5; 8 bases are shared with TRBD2. The V gene's germline CDR1 is MGHRA and CDR2 YSYEKL. V dropped 0 bases and J dropped 3; count of bases not matched to a gene: 9. The CDR3 runs 17 residues. In DNA form, the CDR3 reads TGCGCCAGCAGCCAAGAGCCCCCCCAAGCGGGAGAAGAGACCCAGTACTTC. The encoded protein is CASSQEPPQAGEETQYF.

This chain uses TRBV20-1 with TRBJ2-1; 7 nucleotides match TRBD2. V trimming: 6 bases; J trimming: 0 bases; junction bases outside the gene matches: 5. Germline CDR1 DFQATT, CDR2 SNEGSKA (reference sequence). CDR3 size: 14 residues. The CDR3 DNA follows: TGCAGTGCGCGACTAGCCCACTCCTACAATGAGCAGTTCTTC. Translated: CSARLAHSYNEQFF.

In its sample, this clonotype was seen many times. CDR3: CASSVGGPAPREFF. The CDR3 DNA reads as TGTGCCAGCAGCGTAGGGGGACCAGCCCCCCGCGAGTTCTTC. J is TRBJ2-1 and V is TRBV11-2, with TRBD1 as a possible D gene (6 bases). The V gene's germline CDR1 is SGHAT and CDR2 FQNNGV. Trimming left V 5 bases short and J 14 bases short, with 22 bases between. The CDR3 sequence is 14 residues long.

This clonotype has a count of ten or more. The V and J genes are TRBV20-1 and TRBJ2-3, with 9 positions matching TRBD1. Germline trimming cut 0 bases from V and 1 base from J; bases unmatched to any gene: 5. CDR1 is DFQATT, CDR2 SNEGSKA, per germline (reference sequence). There are 16 residues in the CDR3. CDR3 in amino acids: CSARELRTGGTDTQYF. The CDR3 DNA sequence: TGCAGTGCTAGAGAACTAAGGACAGGGGGCACAGATACGCAGTATTTT.

The sample holds many counts of this clonotype. The chain combines TRBV5-1 with TRBJ1-2, with 8 nucleotides matching TRBD1. Trimming took 3 bases from V and 2 from J; bases not matched to a gene: 6. Germline CDR1 is SGHRS and CDR2 is YFSETQ. CDR3 length: 15 residues. The CDR3 nucleotides read TGCGCCAGCAGCTCGATGGACAGGGCCAACTATGGCTACACCTTC. The encoded protein is CASSSMDRANYGYTF.

The genes are TRBV4-1 and TRBJ1-4, with 8 bases matching TRBD1. The germline V gene encodes CDR1 MGHRA and CDR2 YSYEKL. V shed 7 bases and J 8 bases; nucleotides not matched to a gene: 15. The CDR3 is made up of 16 amino acids. CDR3 sequence (DNA): TGCGCCAGCACCCACCGGACGGGACAGGAGGGCGAAAAACTGTTTTTT. As protein: CASTHRTGQEGEKLFF.

The genes are TRBV5-1 and TRBJ2-6; D unclear. The germline V gene encodes CDR1 SGHRS and CDR2 YFSETQ. V gave up 5 bases and J gave up 4 bases, with 10 bases separating them. This CDR3 contains 14 residues. The CDR3 DNA reads TGCGCCAGCAGTACTATAGGGGGGGCCAACGTCCTGACTTTC. It yields the protein CASSTIGGANVLTF. Full variable domain (outside the CDR3, taken from reference TRBV5-1 and TRBJ2-6): KAGVTQTPRYLIKTRGQQVTLSCSPISGHRSVSWYQQTPGQGLQFLFEYFSETQRNKGNFPGRFSGRQFSNSRSEMNVSTLELGDSALYLCASSTIGGANVLTFGAGSRLTVL.

This clonotype has ten or more counts. The V and J genes are TRBV9 and TRBJ2-1, with 12 bases that match TRBD1. The junction had 8 bases not matched to a gene; V was cut back by 3 bases and J by 1 base. CDR1 is SGDLS and CDR2 is YYNGEE in the germline V gene. The CDR3 is made up of 18 amino acids. DNA of the CDR3: TGTGCCAGCAGCGCTCCCAAGGGACAGGGGGCATCCTACAATGAGCAGTTCTTC. Amino acids: CASSAPKGQGASYNEQFF.

This clonotype has at least ten counts. This chain joins TRBV21-1 and TRBJ2-3; the table's D call, TRBD1, was not checked against the DNA. TRBV21-1 represents a pseudogene. This CDR3 is 15 amino acids long. The CDR3, as DNA: TGTGCCAGCAGCAAGGGGGGAAGGAATACAGATACGCAGTATTTT. Amino acid sequence: CASSKGGRNTDTQYF.

In this sample, this clonotype turned up once. The CDR3 protein is CASSDASVTDTQYF. In nucleotides, the CDR3 is TGTGCCAGCAGTGACGCGTCTGTCACAGATACGCAGTATTTT. V is TRBV6-5 and J is TRBJ2-3; D not certain. The V and J ends lost 5 bases and 2 bases respectively, with 11 bases between them. CDR3 length: 14 residues. Germline V gives CDR1 MNHEY, CDR2 SVGAGI.

The CDR3 spells CASSPRDREEDTQYF. The CDR3, as DNA: TGCGCCAGCAGCCCGCGGGACAGGGAGGAAGATACGCAGTATTTT. V usage is TRBV4-1 and J usage is TRBJ2-3; 9 bases are a match to TRBD1. The length of the CDR3 is 15 residues. Per germline, CDR1 MGHRA and CDR2 YSYEKL. V was clipped by 4 bases and J by 5 bases; unmatched bases: 7.

Here the CDR3 DNA reads TGCGCCAGCACGAATTTGGGCCGACTAGCGGGAGGAGCCTACGAGCAGTACTTC. Translating gives CASTNLGRLAGGAYEQYF. This chain joins TRBV5-1 and TRBJ2-7; 13 bases map to TRBD2. V lost 6 bases to trimming and J lost 2 bases; unmatched junction nucleotides: 14. Germline CDR1 and CDR2: SGHRS and YFSETQ. This CDR3 has 18 amino acids.

This clonotype was counted many times. The chain uses TRBV30 and TRBJ1-2; TRBD1 aligns across 8 bases. The CDR3 loop spans 12 amino acids. Germline V gene sequence: CDR1 GTSNPN, CDR2 SVGIG (reference sequence). V shed 5 bases and J 8 bases; nucleotides not matched to a gene: 7. The CDR3, as DNA: TGTGCCTGGGGCGCCGGACAGGGCGGCTACACCTTC. Its protein is CAWGAGQGGYTF.

The table lists this clonotype with many counts. The gene calls are TRBV27 and TRBJ2-3, with D perhaps matching TRBD2 (9 bases). Germline V gene lookup returns CDR1 MNHEY and CDR2 SMNVEV (reference sequence). The V end was cut by 8 bases, the J end by 6 bases, with 33 bases between. The CDR3 has 19 amino acids. This chain's CDR3 is CASSRGRLAARKGEDTQYF. The CDR3 DNA follows: TGTGCCAGCTCCAGGGGGCGACTAGCGGCACGTAAGGGGGAGGATACGCAGTATTTT.

Notes on this clonotype: This may be a read error, as it is one base from a much larger clone. The chain joins TRBV7-2 to TRBJ2-4; D unresolved. Trimming stripped 3 bases from V and 7 bases from J, with 10 bases between. This CDR3 region has 13 residues. Germline-derived CDR1 and CDR2 are SGHTA and FQGNSA. The DNA for the CDR3 is TGTGCCAGCAGCTTTAAGGGTGAGAACATTCAGTACTTC. This gives the protein CASSFKGENIQYF.

This chain links TRBV27 with TRBJ2-1, with TRBD1 identical over 8 bases. Trimming took 8 bases from V and 10 from J; bases not matched to a gene: 10. The CDR3 covers 13 residues. The germline gives CDR1 MNHEY, CDR2 SMNVEV (reference sequence). The CDR3 loop is CASGGQGVGEQFF. The CDR3 DNA sequence: TGTGCCAGCGGTGGACAGGGCGTCGGGGAGCAGTTCTTC.

This clonotype appeared many times. The chain has TRBV5-1 and TRBJ2-7; 11 nucleotides match TRBD1. CDR1 SGHRS and CDR2 YFSETQ come from the germline V gene. The CDR3 runs 17 residues. V was pared by 1 base and J by 2 bases, with 8 bases of the junction left unmatched. The CDR3 DNA reads as TGCGCCAGCAGCTTGATTTCACCGGGACAGGGGGCCTACGAGCAGTACTTC. Amino acid sequence: CASSLISPGQGAYEQYF. Supplemented by reference TRBV5-1 and TRBJ2-7, the full variable domain reads KAGVTQTPRYLIKTRGQQVTLSCSPISGHRSVSWYQQTPGQGLQFLFEYFSETQRNKGNFPGRFSGRQFSNSRSEMNVSTLELGDSALYLCASSLISPGQGAYEQYFGPGTRLTVT.

CDR3 bases: TGCAGTGCCGCCCGACCGACAGGCTCCTACGAGCAGTACTTC. It encodes CSAARPTGSYEQYF. The J gene is TRBJ2-7, the V gene TRBV20-1; D may be TRBD1 (6 bases). V lost 6 bases and J lost 0, with 15 bases in between. There are 14 residues in the CDR3. Germline CDR1 reads DFQATT; CDR2 reads SNEGSKA (reference sequence).

This clonotype appeared many times. V and J are TRBV28 and TRBJ2-2, with 8 bases matching TRBD2. The CDR3 has 14 amino acids. CDR1 MDHEN and CDR2 SYDVKM come from the germline V gene. J lost 2 bases, V lost 7 bases, and 3 bases had no gene match. CDR3 nucleotides: TGTGCCAGCACGGGAGGGCGCAACACCGGGGAGCTGTTTTTT. It codes for CASTGGRNTGELFF.

This clonotype came up many times. This chain uses TRBV5-4 with TRBJ2-2, with D perhaps TRBD2 (6 bases). The CDR3 contains 15 residues. Germline V gene data show CDR1 as SGHNT and CDR2 as YYREEE (reference sequence). V lost 6 bases and J lost 4, with 16 bases in between. The CDR3 here is CASTPDGGGTGELFF. CDR3 DNA sequence: TGTGCCAGCACCCCAGACGGGGGAGGCACCGGGGAGCTGTTTTTT.